These T cell receptor beta chains were read from a single sample in a study of blood T cell repertoires in COVID-19. The assay was immunoSEQ multiplex PCR, and TCRdb's table has in-frame clones only and misses some. Of 160,000 or so clones detected, roughly 80% appear once; the ten largest clones hold about 8%. The sample comprised peripheral blood. These receptors came from a woman between 65 and 79 years old with acute or convalescent COVID-19. Both conserved end residues are part of each CDR3.

v_gene: TRBV3-1/TRBV3-2
j_gene: TRBJ1-6
CDR3aa: CASSDRGGGGPLHF

v_gene: TRBV6-5
j_gene: TRBJ1-4
CDR3aa: CASSYRGRIEKLFF

v_gene: TRBV11-2
j_gene: TRBJ2-5
CDR3aa: CASSFVSGQQETQYF

v_gene: TRBV28
j_gene: TRBJ1-1
CDR3aa: CASTLHPGGGIGWSTEAFF

v_gene: TRBV11-2
j_gene: TRBJ2-3
CDR3aa: CASSSTRTEADTQYF

v_gene: TRBV5-6
j_gene: TRBJ1-1
CDR3aa: CASSRRQVNTEAFF

v_gene: TRBV7-3
j_gene: TRBJ2-6
CDR3aa: CASSFTGDSSGANVLTF

v_gene: TRBV28
j_gene: TRBJ1-1
CDR3aa: CASSTPGNTEAFF

v_gene: TRBV28
j_gene: TRBJ2-1
CDR3aa: CASSSGARRVYNEQFF

v_gene: TRBV5-6
j_gene: TRBJ1-2
CDR3aa: CASSLAGTGGRGYTF

v_gene: TRBV4-1
j_gene: TRBJ1-1
CDR3aa: CASSQGIRDEAFF

v_gene: TRBV2
j_gene: TRBJ1-4
CDR3aa: CASRATRQGGEKLFF

v_gene: TRBV28
j_gene: TRBJ2-7
CDR3aa: CASSLYRTGRVRDEQYF

v_gene: TRBV6-5
j_gene: TRBJ1-5
CDR3aa: CASSTGNQPQHF

v_gene: TRBV29-1
j_gene: TRBJ1-2
CDR3aa: CSVDGGYGYTF

v_gene: TRBV29-1
j_gene: TRBJ1-4
CDR3aa: CSVAGTVPNEKLFF

v_gene: TRBV4-3
j_gene: TRBJ2-1
CDR3aa: CASSQGTSGTLSRFF

v_gene: TRBV7-6
j_gene: TRBJ2-1
CDR3aa: CASSQLLGSSYNEQFF

v_gene: TRBV7-3
j_gene: TRBJ2-3
CDR3aa: CASSPTGAPPTDTQYF

v_gene: TRBV6-1
j_gene: TRBJ1-2
CDR3aa: CASSEARQGVYTF

v_gene: TRBV14
j_gene: TRBJ2-7
CDR3aa: CASSQDEAF

v_gene: TRBV18
j_gene: TRBJ1-2
CDR3aa: CASSPRGKDGYTF

v_gene: TRBV30
j_gene: TRBJ1-2
CDR3aa: CAWSLQGRNGYTF

v_gene: TRBV9
j_gene: TRBJ1-2
CDR3aa: CASSLSWGLNYGYTF

v_gene: TRBV2
j_gene: TRBJ2-5
CDR3aa: CASKIEETQYF

v_gene: TRBV7-6
j_gene: TRBJ2-1
CDR3aa: CASSLVRANEQFF

v_gene: TRBV5-4
j_gene: TRBJ2-3
CDR3aa: CASSFPDSTDTQYF

v_gene: TRBV9
j_gene: TRBJ1-1
CDR3aa: CASSTTGGNTEAFF

v_gene: TRBV6-5
j_gene: TRBJ1-2
CDR3aa: CASRRTGGGYGYTF

v_gene: TRBV5-1
j_gene: TRBJ2-6
CDR3aa: CASWVGQGAKGANVLTF

v_gene: TRBV3-1/TRBV3-2
j_gene: TRBJ1-1
CDR3aa: CASSVTANTEAFF

v_gene: TRBV18
j_gene: TRBJ1-2
CDR3aa: CASTDRSYGYTF

v_gene: TRBV19
j_gene: TRBJ1-2
CDR3aa: CASSMVSTGARGYTF

v_gene: TRBV13
j_gene: TRBJ1-1
CDR3aa: CASSARRGVNTEAFF

v_gene: TRBV9
j_gene: TRBJ2-6
CDR3aa: CASSVGRGSGANVLTF

v_gene: TRBV7-9
j_gene: TRBJ1-2
CDR3aa: CASTLDITNGYTF

v_gene: TRBV30
j_gene: TRBJ1-4
CDR3aa: CAWSVLRGVGEKLFF

v_gene: TRBV12-3/TRBV12-4
j_gene: TRBJ2-1
CDR3aa: CASSATGPESQFF

v_gene: TRBV4-3
j_gene: TRBJ2-5
CDR3aa: CASSRRADWQETQYF

v_gene: TRBV5-1
j_gene: TRBJ2-1
CDR3aa: CASSVGLINEQFF

v_gene: TRBV9
j_gene: TRBJ1-5
CDR3aa: CASSQGGATDQPQHF

v_gene: TRBV27
j_gene: TRBJ2-1
CDR3aa: CASSLSLAGISYNEQFF

v_gene: TRBV19
j_gene: TRBJ1-6
CDR3aa: CASSIGAGRDALHF

v_gene: TRBV2
j_gene: TRBJ1-2
CDR3aa: CASSIRDYGYTF

v_gene: TRBV7-9
j_gene: TRBJ2-5
CDR3aa: CASSLGAASQGETQYF

v_gene: TRBV29-1
j_gene: TRBJ1-4
CDR3aa: CSVVDSNEKLFF

v_gene: TRBV5-1
j_gene: TRBJ2-1
CDR3aa: CASSLAPSGSRNEQFF